This T cell receptor beta chain was identified in a study of blood T cells in healthy people across ages. Whole-study findings and limits: Naive CD4+ cell counts and diversity both ran higher in long-lived than in aged donors. Strongly correlated with naive T cell percentage was TCR beta diversity.

The CDR3 has 14 residues. Germline loops: CDR1 SGDLS, CDR2 YYNGEE. This clonotype was observed a handful of times. Its specificity is not known. Primers used in a second PCR of roughly 6 to 11 cycles were a sample-barcoded 5' primer and a J-beta primer mix. TCRdb re-derived calls from the 5' RACE reads in MiXCR, one entry per CDR3 protein. The table includes approximately 730,000 distinct CDR3 sequences, 40% to 65% detected once. The chain is built from TRBV9 and TRBJ2-5; maybe TRBD1 (6 bases). TRBJ2-7 explains the end of the DNA better; the J call may be wrong. What was sequenced was blood. This receptor was identified in a man older than 75 in good health. The CDR3 protein is CASSVMGAGAEQYF. In DNA form, the CDR3 reads TGTGCCAGCAGCGTTATGGGGGCTGGGGCCGAGCAGTACTTC.